The clone carrying this T cell receptor beta chain was seen only a few times. Its specificity is unknown. The data belong to a study of beta chain features in type 1 diabetes. The study, taken as a whole, reports: In every one of the four CD4+ subsets, TCRB CDR3s were moderately but significantly shorter in Type 1 diabetes patients. Patients' naive, central memory and Treg TCRB repertoires seemed closer to one another than those of healthy donors. There was a possibility that cDNA sequencing over-represented cells with high TCR expression.

The isolated RNA, all of it, was reverse transcribed, so expressed TCRB transcripts were what got sequenced. Sequenced by immunoSEQ multiplex PCR; TCRdb stores in-frame clones only, minus some. The sample yields 250,000 to 350,000 clones, 14% seen once. CDR1 SGHRS and CDR2 YFSETQ come from the germline V gene. V shed 0 bases and J shed 6 bases, with 15 bases lying between them. This CDR3 spans 16 amino acids. It was via CD45RO/CCR7/CD25/CD127/CD95/CD27 that CD4+ naive, central memory, regulatory and stem cell-like memory cells were sorted. Material: naive CD4+ T cells from blood. This chain uses TRBV5-1 with TRBJ2-2; TRBD1 might be the D (5 bases). This TCR was sampled from a young man with type 1 diabetes. The CDR3 reads CASSLAAVLGPGELFF. The CDR3 DNA sequence: TGCGCCAGCAGCTTGGCGGCTGTCTTGGGGCCCGGGGAGCTGTTTTTT.